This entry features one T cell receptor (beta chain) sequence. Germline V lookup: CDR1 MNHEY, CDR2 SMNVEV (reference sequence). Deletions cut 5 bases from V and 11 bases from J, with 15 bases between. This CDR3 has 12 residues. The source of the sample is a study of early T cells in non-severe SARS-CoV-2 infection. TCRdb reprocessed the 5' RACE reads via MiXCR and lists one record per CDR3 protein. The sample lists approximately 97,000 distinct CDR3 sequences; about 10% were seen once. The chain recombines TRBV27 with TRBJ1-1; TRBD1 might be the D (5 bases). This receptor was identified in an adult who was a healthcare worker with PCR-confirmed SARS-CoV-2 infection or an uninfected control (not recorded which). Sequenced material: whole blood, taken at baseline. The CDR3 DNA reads TGTGCCAGCAGTCGTCCGGGGCTTGAGGCTTTCTTT. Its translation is CASSRPGLEAFF.